This is a list of T cell receptor beta chains from one sample in a study of identical twins. TCRdb called the 5' RACE reads again in MiXCR, with one record for every CDR3 protein. The table has approximately 220,000 distinct CDR3 sequences, 6% to 9% seen once. In addition, the sample was reused for a study of yellow fever vaccine responses in identical twins.

Sequenced: memory (CD45RO+) T cells sorted from blood. The receptors here all came from a woman aged 18-29 years in good health. CDR3s include the opening cysteine and the closing phenylalanine or tryptophan. D genes are given only for firm matches. Clone size, where shown, is once, few, many, or a class for clones that have expanded.

j_gene: TRBJ2-5; d_gene: -; abundance: -; v_gene: TRBV20-1; CDR3nt: TGCAGTGCTGACAAACAAGAGACCCAGTACTTC; CDR3aa: CSADKQETQYF
j_gene: TRBJ2-2; d_gene: -; abundance: many; v_gene: TRBV6-5; CDR3nt: TGTGCCAGCAGGAACAGGGCCGGGGAGCTGTTTTTT; CDR3aa: CASRNRAGELFF
j_gene: TRBJ2-1; d_gene: TRBD1; abundance: many; v_gene: TRBV5-1; CDR3nt: TGCGCCAGCAGCAGGACGACAGGGTCCTACAATGAGCAGTTCTTC; CDR3aa: CASSRTTGSYNEQFF
j_gene: TRBJ1-5; d_gene: -; abundance: many; v_gene: TRBV6-1; CDR3nt: TGTGCCAGCAGTGAAGCACGGGGGTATCAGCCCCAGCATTTT; CDR3aa: CASSEARGYQPQHF
j_gene: TRBJ2-3; d_gene: -; abundance: -; v_gene: TRBV18; CDR3nt: TGTGCCAGCTCACCATCGACAGGCACAGATACGCAGTATTTT; CDR3aa: CASSPSTGTDTQYF
j_gene: TRBJ1-1; d_gene: -; abundance: -; v_gene: TRBV5-6; CDR3nt: TGTGCCAGCGGGGTGAACACTGAAGCTTTCTTT; CDR3aa: CASGVNTEAFF
j_gene: TRBJ2-5; d_gene: -; abundance: -; v_gene: TRBV5-1; CDR3nt: TGCGCCACCAGTGAGGGGAAGGAGACCCAGTACTTC; CDR3aa: CATSEGKETQYF
j_gene: TRBJ1-2; d_gene: TRBD1; abundance: few; v_gene: TRBV20-1; CDR3nt: TGCAGTGCTAGGGACAGGGAACATGGCTACACCTTC; CDR3aa: CSARDREHGYTF
j_gene: TRBJ1-5; d_gene: TRBD1; abundance: few; v_gene: TRBV2; CDR3nt: TGTGCCAGCAGTGCAGGGGGATCGAGTCAGCCCCAGCATTTT; CDR3aa: CASSAGGSSQPQHF
j_gene: TRBJ1-4; d_gene: TRBD1; abundance: many; v_gene: TRBV4-3; CDR3nt: TGCGCCAGCAGCCAAGGGCAGACAGGGCCTAATGAAAAACTGTTTTTT; CDR3aa: CASSQGQTGPNEKLFF
j_gene: TRBJ2-7; d_gene: TRBD1; abundance: -; v_gene: TRBV6-2/TRBV6-3; CDR3nt: TGTGCCAGCGCTTTCCAGGGCAGGGGGCCAAGCGAGCAGTACTTC; CDR3aa: CASAFQGRGPSEQYF
j_gene: TRBJ1-6; d_gene: TRBD1; abundance: few; v_gene: TRBV12-3/TRBV12-4; CDR3nt: TGTGCCAGCAGAGAGAAAGACAGGGTACGATCACCCCTCCACTTT; CDR3aa: CASREKDRVRSPLHF
j_gene: TRBJ2-2; d_gene: -; abundance: few; v_gene: TRBV5-6; CDR3nt: TGTGCCAGCAGCTTGTGGGCGGGCTCGAACACCGGGGAGCTGTTTTTT; CDR3aa: CASSLWAGSNTGELFF
j_gene: TRBJ2-7; d_gene: -; abundance: -; v_gene: TRBV6-5; CDR3nt: TGTGCCAGCAGTTACAACGGGGGGCGACAGTACTTC; CDR3aa: CASSYNGGRQYF
j_gene: TRBJ2-3; d_gene: -; abundance: -; v_gene: TRBV12-3/TRBV12-4; CDR3nt: TGTGCCAGCAGGTCAGGTCCTAGCACAGACACGCAGTATTTT; CDR3aa: CASRSGPSTDTQYF
j_gene: TRBJ2-5; d_gene: -; abundance: few; v_gene: TRBV20-1; CDR3nt: TGCAGTGGGGAGGCCAGGGGGGTAGAGACCCAGTACTTC; CDR3aa: CSGEARGVETQYF
j_gene: TRBJ2-2; d_gene: TRBD1; abundance: many; v_gene: TRBV7-2; CDR3nt: TGTGCCAGCAGTTACAGGGGACCCGGGGAGCTGTTTTTT; CDR3aa: CASSYRGPGELFF
j_gene: TRBJ2-1; d_gene: -; abundance: -; v_gene: TRBV18; CDR3nt: TGTGCCAGCTCACCACCATCCAGGGGCAATGAGCAGTTCTTC; CDR3aa: CASSPPSRGNEQFF
j_gene: TRBJ2-5; d_gene: -; abundance: -; v_gene: TRBV4-3; CDR3nt: TGCGCCAGCAGCCAAGTTCTGATCGGGAGTTCGGCGCAAGAGACCCAGTACTTC; CDR3aa: CASSQVLIGSSAQETQYF
j_gene: TRBJ1-2; d_gene: -; abundance: few; v_gene: TRBV3-1; CDR3nt: TGTGCCAGCAGCCAAGCGTCTCAGGCCACCTATGGCTACACCTTC; CDR3aa: CASSQASQATYGYTF
j_gene: TRBJ2-3; d_gene: -; abundance: -; v_gene: TRBV21-1; CDR3nt: TGTGCCAGCAGCAGAGGGACAGTCGGGTTACTACATACGCAGTATTTT; CDR3aa: CASSRGTVGLLHTQYF
j_gene: TRBJ1-4; d_gene: TRBD1; abundance: -; v_gene: TRBV7-2; CDR3nt: TGTGCCAGCAGCTTAGACAGGGGGGTTGAAAAACTGTTTTTT; CDR3aa: CASSLDRGVEKLFF
j_gene: TRBJ2-1; d_gene: -; abundance: many; v_gene: TRBV6-5; CDR3nt: TGTGCCAGCAGTTACTCGGGGTCTACACTAGAGTGGAACAATGAGCAGTTCTTC; CDR3aa: CASSYSGSTLEWNNEQFF
j_gene: TRBJ1-1; d_gene: -; abundance: few; v_gene: TRBV28; CDR3nt: TGTGCCAGCAGTTGGGGACAAGACTCAATGAACACTGAAGCTTTCTTT; CDR3aa: CASSWGQDSMNTEAFF
j_gene: TRBJ1-1; d_gene: TRBD1; abundance: many; v_gene: TRBV7-8; CDR3nt: TGTGCCAGCAGCTGGGACAGGGTGGGCACTGAAGCTTTCTTT; CDR3aa: CASSWDRVGTEAFF
j_gene: TRBJ2-7; d_gene: -; abundance: -; v_gene: TRBV2; CDR3nt: TGTGCCAGCAGTGAAGGCAAACAGGGAGGCTACGAGCAGTACTTC; CDR3aa: CASSEGKQGGYEQYF
j_gene: TRBJ2-2; d_gene: -; abundance: few; v_gene: TRBV7-2; CDR3nt: TGTGCCAGCATAACCAATGGACAGACGAACACCGGGGAGCTGTTTTTT; CDR3aa: CASITNGQTNTGELFF
j_gene: TRBJ1-1; d_gene: -; abundance: few; v_gene: TRBV7-9; CDR3nt: TGTGCCAGCAGCTTAGTTATCGCGTCTGAAGCTTTCTTT; CDR3aa: CASSLVIASEAFF
j_gene: TRBJ2-6; d_gene: -; abundance: few; v_gene: TRBV10-3; CDR3nt: TGTGCCATCAGTCAGAAAGATGGGGCCAACGTCCTGACTTTC; CDR3aa: CAISQKDGANVLTF
j_gene: TRBJ1-5; d_gene: TRBD1; abundance: -; v_gene: TRBV20-1; CDR3nt: TGCAGTGCTAGAGCAAACAGGGGGAGCAATCAGCCCCAGCATTTT; CDR3aa: CSARANRGSNQPQHF
j_gene: TRBJ2-3; d_gene: -; abundance: few; v_gene: TRBV9; CDR3nt: TGTGCCAGCAGCTGGGAATTCAAGGCAGATACGCAGTATTTT; CDR3aa: CASSWEFKADTQYF
j_gene: TRBJ2-3; d_gene: TRBD2; abundance: -; v_gene: TRBV5-1; CDR3nt: TGCGCCAGCAGCGCCTCGGGACTATCAGATACGCAGTATTTT; CDR3aa: CASSASGLSDTQYF
j_gene: TRBJ2-3; d_gene: -; abundance: few; v_gene: TRBV4-1; CDR3nt: TGCGCCAGCAGCCAAGGTACTATGGGACTCACAGATACGCAGTATTTT; CDR3aa: CASSQGTMGLTDTQYF
j_gene: TRBJ2-3; d_gene: -; abundance: few; v_gene: TRBV11-2; CDR3nt: TGTGCCAGCAGCTTGGCGGGGGCAAATAGAGATACGCAGTATTTT; CDR3aa: CASSLAGANRDTQYF
j_gene: TRBJ1-1; d_gene: -; abundance: many; v_gene: TRBV7-6; CDR3nt: TGTGCCAGCAGCTTGGGGACTTCCACTGAAGCTTTCTTT; CDR3aa: CASSLGTSTEAFF
j_gene: TRBJ2-5; d_gene: TRBD2; abundance: -; v_gene: TRBV7-6; CDR3nt: TGTGCCAGCAGCTTAGCGGCGACTAGCGAAGAGACCCAGTACTTC; CDR3aa: CASSLAATSEETQYF
j_gene: TRBJ2-3; d_gene: TRBD2; abundance: few; v_gene: TRBV10-3; CDR3nt: TGTGCCATCAGTGCTCGACTAGCTACTAGCACAGATACGCAGTATTTT; CDR3aa: CAISARLATSTDTQYF
j_gene: TRBJ1-6; d_gene: -; abundance: many; v_gene: TRBV9; CDR3nt: TGTGCCAGCAGCGGGGGGGACATCCAAAATTCACCCCTCCACTTT; CDR3aa: CASSGGDIQNSPLHF
j_gene: TRBJ2-7; d_gene: TRBD2; abundance: many; v_gene: TRBV6-5; CDR3nt: TGTGCCAGCAGTTACTCGTCAGGACTAGCGGGGAAGGAGCAGTACTTC; CDR3aa: CASSYSSGLAGKEQYF
j_gene: TRBJ2-1; d_gene: TRBD2; abundance: few; v_gene: TRBV5-1; CDR3nt: TGCGCCAGCACCGCAGGGACTAGCGAAAACAATGAGCAGTTCTTC; CDR3aa: CASTAGTSENNEQFF
j_gene: TRBJ2-6; d_gene: -; abundance: -; v_gene: TRBV20-1; CDR3nt: TGCAGTGCTAGAGTATCAGGGGCCAACGTCCTGACTTTC; CDR3aa: CSARVSGANVLTF
j_gene: TRBJ2-1; d_gene: -; abundance: once; v_gene: TRBV5-4; CDR3nt: TGTGCCAGCAGCTCCGCCGGGAGAGGGGTCTACAATGAGCAGTTCTTC; CDR3aa: CASSSAGRGVYNEQFF
j_gene: TRBJ2-3; d_gene: -; abundance: few; v_gene: TRBV5-1; CDR3nt: TGCGCCAGCAGCTTGGATCGGATGGGGGCAAATACAGATACGCAGTATTTT; CDR3aa: CASSLDRMGANTDTQYF
j_gene: TRBJ2-1; d_gene: TRBD2; abundance: -; v_gene: TRBV14; CDR3nt: TGTGCCAGCAGCCGAAAACTAGCGGGAGGGGGTAATGAGCAGTTCTTC; CDR3aa: CASSRKLAGGGNEQFF
j_gene: TRBJ2-7; d_gene: -; abundance: -; v_gene: TRBV9; CDR3nt: TGTGCCAGCAGCGTAGGCCCCACCTACGAGCAGTACTTC; CDR3aa: CASSVGPTYEQYF
j_gene: TRBJ2-3; d_gene: -; abundance: few; v_gene: TRBV6-1; CDR3nt: TGTGCCAGCAGGGCCGGGCCAGATACGCAGTATTTT; CDR3aa: CASRAGPDTQYF
j_gene: TRBJ1-5; d_gene: -; abundance: many; v_gene: TRBV12-3/TRBV12-4; CDR3nt: TGTGCCAGCAGTTTAGCATCCGGGTCCAGGCATTTT; CDR3aa: CASSLASGSRHF
j_gene: TRBJ2-7; d_gene: TRBD1; abundance: many; v_gene: TRBV29-1; CDR3nt: TGCAGCGTCGGGACAGATTACGAGCAGTACTTC; CDR3aa: CSVGTDYEQYF
j_gene: TRBJ2-1; d_gene: TRBD2; abundance: -; v_gene: TRBV19; CDR3nt: TGTGCCAGTAGTCAATTCCAAGCGGGAGTGGAGTTCTTC; CDR3aa: CASSQFQAGVEFF
j_gene: TRBJ2-1; d_gene: -; abundance: few; v_gene: TRBV7-9; CDR3nt: TGTGCCAGCAGCTTAGAGGCAGGTGGAAATGAGCAGTTCTTC; CDR3aa: CASSLEAGGNEQFF
j_gene: TRBJ2-7; d_gene: TRBD2; abundance: few; v_gene: TRBV9; CDR3nt: TGTGCCAGCAGCGTAGTGGCTAGCGGATACGAGCAGTACTTC; CDR3aa: CASSVVASGYEQYF
j_gene: TRBJ1-5; d_gene: TRBD1; abundance: -; v_gene: TRBV6-2/TRBV6-3; CDR3nt: TGTGCCAGCACCCCGCAGGGGGGTCAGCCCCAGCATTTT; CDR3aa: CASTPQGGQPQHF
j_gene: TRBJ2-7; d_gene: -; abundance: few; v_gene: TRBV6-1; CDR3nt: TGTGCCATCCAGAGTGGCGGACTGTACGAGCAGTACTTC; CDR3aa: CAIQSGGLYEQYF
j_gene: TRBJ2-4; d_gene: -; abundance: -; v_gene: TRBV5-6; CDR3nt: TGTGCCAGCAGCCCCGGGCTCCGCGGGATCCAGAAGAACATTCAGTACTTC; CDR3aa: CASSPGLRGIQKNIQYF
j_gene: TRBJ2-1; d_gene: -; abundance: many; v_gene: TRBV18; CDR3nt: TGTGCCAGCTCACCGGGGGACTCCGCCCCTGAGCAGTTCTTC; CDR3aa: CASSPGDSAPEQFF